The clone carrying this T cell receptor (beta chain) was recorded only once. Its antigen remains unidentified. Germline V gene sequence: CDR1 SEHNR, CDR2 FQNEAQ (reference sequence). The CDR3 totals 11 residues. Trimming left V 5 bases short and J 11 bases short, with 10 bases between. Assay: immunoSEQ multiplex PCR; the TCRdb copy retains only in-frame clones and omits some. The sample lists 1 million to 1.3 million clones; about 84% were seen once. The sample belongs to a study of shared clonotypes between healthy human individuals. Study context: Plates per donor: three CD4 naive, three CD4 memory, two CD8 naive, one CD8 memory.

General study points: Large sequencing depth failed to make sorted-subset sequencing complete, rarefaction showed. As a rule, naive subsets had a larger estimated richness than memory subsets.

This sequence joins TRBV7-9 and TRBJ2-1, with D possibly called TRBD1 or TRBD2 (5 bases each). The sequence was obtained from a young man in good health. Some clones in this sample may be carry-over from other donors' samples. The specimen was memory CD4+ T cells from PBMCs. Indicated subset: CD45RA-negative fraction. In nucleotides, the CDR3 is TGTGCCAGCAGCCCAGGGAGTCAGCAGTTCTTC. This gives the protein CASSPGSQQFF.